This T cell receptor beta chain was sequenced in a study of blood T cells in healthy people across ages. Combining a sample-barcoded 5' primer with a J-beta primer mix, a second PCR ran for roughly 7 to 12 cycles. MiXCR, run by TCRdb on the 5' RACE reads, gives a single entry per CDR3 protein. The data contain about 1.8 million distinct CDR3 sequences, about 50% of them singletons. Regarding the study as a whole: The CMV status of each donor remained undetermined, and this could have confounded shifts in expanded clonotypes.

This clonotype is a singleton in its sample. Antigen specificity is unknown. The sequence was collected from a woman in her forties in good health. Specimen: blood.

CDR3 region: CASSQEGARLETQYF. The CDR3 bases are TGTGCCAGCAGCCAAGAGGGTGCGCGTTTGGAGACCCAGTACTTC. The chain couples TRBV3-1 to TRBJ2-5; D is undetermined. CDR1 is LGHDT and CDR2 is YNNKEL in the germline V gene (reference sequence). The CDR3 contains 15 residues. The V and J ends lost 0 bases and 5 bases respectively, with 13 bases between them.